Listed below are T cell receptor beta chains from one sample, sequenced in a study of T cells in localized non-small cell lung cancer. Sequencing was performed with immunoSEQ multiplex PCR; in TCRdb, only in-frame clones are kept and a portion is missing. Among over 20,000 clones listed, 75% to 90% were seen once. Material: peripheral blood, obtained before any cancer treatment. The source of these receptors is a male donor aged 60 or over with stage II squamous cell lung carcinoma. Each CDR3 is given with its conserved first and last residue. A D gene is named only where the DNA matches it firmly. Clone size appears in some rows only: once, few, many, or a class for an expanded clone.

D,V,J,size,DNA,CDR3
TRBD2,TRBV28,TRBJ2-1,.,TGTGCCAGCAGTTTGGCACTAGCGGGAGGGACTGAGCAGTTCTTC,CASSLALAGGTEQFF
.,TRBV5-1,TRBJ1-5,.,TGCGCCAGCAGCTTGGTGGGCAATCAGCCCCAGCATTTT,CASSLVGNQPQHF
.,TRBV4-1,TRBJ2-7,once,TGCGCCAGCAGCCAAAACCAGTACTACGAGCAGTACTTC,CASSQNQYYEQYF
TRBD1,TRBV7-2,TRBJ1-4,.,TGTGCCAGCAGCTCAGGACAGGGGAGTGAAAAACTGTTTTTT,CASSSGQGSEKLFF
.,TRBV7-2,TRBJ2-7,.,TGTGCCAGCAGAGGCATCCAGGGCTACGAGCAGTACTTC,CASRGIQGYEQYF
.,TRBV12-5,TRBJ1-2,.,TGTGCTAGTGGTTTGGAGACACTGACCTATGGCTACACCTTC,CASGLETLTYGYTF
.,TRBV4-2,TRBJ2-7,.,TGTGCCAGCAGCCTCCACAGGGAGTCTTCCTACGAGCAGTACTTC,CASSLHRESSYEQYF
TRBD2,TRBV6-1,TRBJ2-4,.,TGTGCCAGCAGTGAAACCAGCGGGAGAGCGGACATTCAGTACTTC,CASSETSGRADIQYF
.,TRBV5-6,TRBJ2-2,once,TGTGCCAGCAGCGCCGGGAGGGGGCAAACCGGGGAGCTGTTTTTT,CASSAGRGQTGELFF
.,TRBV4-3,TRBJ1-1,.,TGCGCCAGCAGCCAAGACCCGCGAGACACTGAAGCTTTCTTT,CASSQDPRDTEAFF
TRBD1,TRBV25-1,TRBJ1-1,.,TGTGCCAGCAGCAAGGACAGGGGCTACTACACTGAAGCTTTCTTT,CASSKDRGYYTEAFF
TRBD1,TRBV7-2,TRBJ2-5,.,TGTGCCAGCAGCACCGGACAGGGGGGGTTTGAGACCCAGTACTTC,CASSTGQGGFETQYF
.,TRBV7-2,TRBJ2-2,.,TGTGCCAGCAGCTTCCATGGGAGCGGGGAGCTGTTTTTT,CASSFHGSGELFF
.,TRBV2,TRBJ1-2,.,TGTGCCAGCAGTGAAGTTTCTGGGGGCCGTACGAGCCGGCGTGGCTACACCTTC,CASSEVSGGRTSRRGYTF
TRBD1,TRBV5-6,TRBJ1-6,.,TGTGCCAGCAGCTTGGTGCAGGGGGCTTCACCCCTCCACTTT,CASSLVQGASPLHF
TRBD1,TRBV18,TRBJ2-2,.,TGTGCCAGCTCACAATCGGGACAGAGCGCGAACACCGGGGAGCTGTTTTTT,CASSQSGQSANTGELFF
.,TRBV9,TRBJ1-4,.,TGTGCCAGCAGCGTAGGTCAGGGAGGGGAAAAACTGTTTTTT,CASSVGQGGEKLFF
.,TRBV28,TRBJ1-1,once,TGTGCCAGCAGTTTATGGCAGGGAAGGAACACTGAAGCTTTCTTT,CASSLWQGRNTEAFF
.,TRBV5-1,TRBJ2-7,.,TGCGCCAGCAAGAACGGACAGACCACTTACGAGCAGTACTTC,CASKNGQTTYEQYF
.,TRBV28,TRBJ2-2,.,TGTGCCAGCAGTCTCGCAATAGGGTCTTTGGGGAACGGGGAGCTGTTTTTT,CASSLAIGSLGNGELFF
TRBD2,TRBV30,TRBJ2-1,.,TGTGCCTGGACTCGGGGGGCGGGAGGGCCTAGTGAGCAGTTCTTC,CAWTRGAGGPSEQFF
.,TRBV6-5,TRBJ2-7,.,TGTGCCAGCAGTCCTCCGACAGGTTTCGGCGAGCAGTACTTC,CASSPPTGFGEQYF
.,TRBV19,TRBJ2-5,.,TGTGCCAGTAGTAGCTGGGGGGCGCAGGCCTTTAGAGAGACCCAGTACTTC,CASSSWGAQAFRETQYF
.,TRBV19,TRBJ1-4,.,TGTGCCAGTAGTACCCCGGGATTTAATGAAAAACTGTTTTTT,CASSTPGFNEKLFF
.,TRBV7-9,TRBJ2-7,.,TGTGCCAGCAGCTTAGCCCAAGGATACGAGCAGTACTTC,CASSLAQGYEQYF
.,TRBV5-6,TRBJ2-3,few,TGTGCCAGCAGCTTGAAGGTACTTACCACAGATACGCAGTATTTT,CASSLKVLTTDTQYF
.,TRBV7-9,TRBJ1-5,.,TGTGCCAGCAGCTTAGAAGGAGGAAGTCAGCCCCAGCATTTT,CASSLEGGSQPQHF
TRBD2,TRBV7-2,TRBJ2-5,.,TGTGCCAGCAGCCGGACTAGCGGGGAAGAGACCCAGTACTTC,CASSRTSGEETQYF
.,TRBV19,TRBJ1-5,.,TGTGCCAGTAGTTCTTCTCGGCAGCCCCAGCATTTT,CASSSSRQPQHF
.,TRBV19,TRBJ2-1,.,TGTGCCAGTAGTGGAGGGGGAGGGGGACCCCGCAATGAGCAGTTCTTC,CASSGGGGGPRNEQFF
.,TRBV5-1,TRBJ2-3,.,TGCGCCAGCAGCTCAGGGCAGAGGGTTGGGACATATACGCAGTATTTT,CASSSGQRVGTYTQYF
TRBD1,TRBV7-2,TRBJ1-2,.,TGTGCCAGCAGCTTAGCGCTAGGGACAGGGGATGGCTACACCTTC,CASSLALGTGDGYTF
TRBD1,TRBV5-1,TRBJ2-3,.,TGCGCCAGCAGCTTTTACAGGGGGCTATTCACAGATACGCAGTATTTT,CASSFYRGLFTDTQYF
.,TRBV7-2,TRBJ1-2,.,TGTGCCAGCAGCTTAGGGCAGAGTGGGGGTAACTATGGCTACACCTTC,CASSLGQSGGNYGYTF
.,TRBV7-9,TRBJ1-1,.,TGTGCCAGCCGGGATTTGACTGAAGCTTTCTTT,CASRDLTEAFF